Shown below are 24 T cell receptor beta chains from a single sample sequenced in a study of CXCR3-negative and CXCR3-positive naive CD8 T cells. The study made its TRB cDNA libraries by 5' RACE, adding UMI labels. No DNA is given; TCRdb re-called the 5' RACE reads and lists each CDR3 protein once. The sample yields 35,000 to 45,000 distinct CDR3 sequences, of which the top ten take up approximately 1.9%. Sequencing was performed on naive CXCR3- CD8+ T cells from blood. The subset was: CD45RO-CCR7+CD27+CD95- naive CD8+ T cells lacking CXCR3 (TNR3-). These receptors all come from a human donor in good health. Some clones in this sample may be carry-over from other donors' samples.

The chain recombines TRBV5-1 with TRBJ2-7; the D call of TRBD2 rests on TCRdb alone, since no DNA is present to check it. Germline V CDR1 and CDR2: SGHRS, YFSETQ. The CDR3 runs 13 residues. The chain's CDR3 is CASSSRGGYEQYF.

The rearrangement links TRBV27 to TRBJ2-7. CDR1 is MNHEY and CDR2 is SMNVEV in the germline V gene (reference sequence). This CDR3 has 14 amino acids. CDR3 sequence reads: CASSFAADSYEQYF.

The chain recombines TRBV19 with TRBJ2-2; TCRdb proposes TRBD1, but this gene call is untestable without DNA. The germline gives CDR1 LNHDA, CDR2 SQIVND (reference sequence). The CDR3 contains 16 residues. The CDR3 is CASSPFVAANTGELFF.

The CDR3 spells CASSYSFSGNNEQFF. The chain couples TRBV6-5 to TRBJ2-1; TCRdb's D call, TRBD2, is unchecked because there is no DNA. Germline V gene lookup returns CDR1 MNHEY and CDR2 SVGAGI. The CDR3 runs to 15 residues.

The V gene is TRBV18, the J gene TRBJ2-7; as DNA is missing, the TRBD1 call by TCRdb cannot be tested. The CDR3 spans 13 residues. Germline CDR1 is KGHSH and CDR2 is LQKENI. CDR3 protein: CASSPEDNYEQYF.

The chain uses TRBV4-3 and TRBJ1-1; TCRdb's assignment of TRBD1 cannot be checked, as there is no DNA. The CDR3 has 15 residues. Germline CDR1 reads LGHNA; CDR2 reads YSLEER. The CDR3 spells CASSQDPGGRTEAFF.

The gene calls are TRBV5-1 and TRBJ2-7; the D call from TCRdb, TRBD2, cannot be confirmed without DNA. CDR3 size: 15 residues. Germline CDR1 is SGHRS and CDR2 is YFSETQ. This CDR3 is CASSSDGADQYEQYF.

The CDR3 protein is CASSLSYGPYNEQFF. This rearrangement joins TRBV7-9 to TRBJ2-1. The CDR3 has 15 residues. Germline CDR1 and CDR2: SEHNR and FQNEAQ (reference sequence).

The chain combines TRBV7-2 with TRBJ2-7; no DNA is available, so the TRBD2 call from TCRdb remains unchecked. The CDR3 consists of 15 residues. Germline lookup yields CDR1 SGHTA and CDR2 FQGNSA. CDR3 residues: CASRKGLADSYEQYF.

The chain couples TRBV10-3 to TRBJ2-3; with no DNA, the TCRdb D assignment of TRBD1 cannot be verified. This CDR3 comprises 13 residues. Germline V gene lookup returns CDR1 ENHRY and CDR2 SYGVKD. The CDR3 sequence: CAISRTDTDTQYF.

This chain links TRBV14 with TRBJ2-1. The CDR3 has 16 amino acids. Germline CDR1 SGHDN, CDR2 FVKESK. The CDR3: CASSPYGVISYNEQFF.

CDR3 region: CASSDTGTTEAFF. The rearrangement uses TRBV6-4 and TRBJ1-1; TCRdb gives TRBD1 as the D gene, but with no DNA this cannot be confirmed. CDR3 size: 13 residues. Germline V gene data show CDR1 as MRHNA and CDR2 as SNTAGT.

The V call is TRBV10-3, the J call TRBJ2-7; without DNA, the TCRdb call of TRBD1 cannot be checked. Looked up from germline, CDR1 is ENHRY and CDR2 is SYGVKD. The CDR3 extends over 13 amino acids. Here the CDR3 reads CAIALQGTYEQYF.

This clonotype ranks as medium-sized in terms of frequency. The J gene is TRBJ2-1, the V gene TRBV4-1; as DNA is missing, the TRBD2 call by TCRdb cannot be tested. The CDR3 has 17 residues. CDR1 and CDR2 (germline): MGHRA, YSYEKL. CDR3 sequence: CASSPTSGGLPYNEQFF.

This chain uses TRBV7-2 with TRBJ2-2. This CDR3 has 12 residues. CDR1 is SGHTA, CDR2 FQGNSA, per germline. The CDR3 reads CASSSVTGELFF.

The chain joins TRBV20-1 to TRBJ2-3; TCRdb's assignment of TRBD2 cannot be checked, as there is no DNA. Germline V gene data show CDR1 as DFQATT and CDR2 as SNEGSKA (reference sequence). This CDR3 has 16 residues. CDR3 loop: CSAEIEAGGSTDTQYF.

The V call is TRBV7-9, the J call TRBJ2-1; checking the TCRdb D call of TRBD1 is not possible without DNA. Germline V lookup: CDR1 SEHNR, CDR2 FQNEAQ (reference sequence). This CDR3 has 14 residues. CDR3 in amino acids: CASSLGQPYNEQFF.

V gene TRBV28 combines with J gene TRBJ2-3; without DNA, the TCRdb call of TRBD2 cannot be checked. The CDR3 sequence is 14 residues long. Per the germline V gene, CDR1 is MDHEN and CDR2 is SYDVKM. CDR3 sequence: CASSLGLRTDTQYF.

V gene TRBV10-1 combines with J gene TRBJ2-5. The CDR3 length is 16 residues. The germline CDR1 and CDR2 sequences are WNHNN and SYGVQD (reference sequence). The chain's CDR3 is CASSEGVIRPRETQYF.

The chain uses TRBV4-3 and TRBJ1-2; TCRdb designates TRBD1, a call that cannot be tested without DNA. The CDR3 length is 15 residues. CDR1 is LGHNA, CDR2 YSLEER, per germline. The chain's CDR3 is CASSQFRRTGYGYTF.

The genes are TRBV5-5 and TRBJ2-2. Germline V gene lookup returns CDR1 SGHKS and CDR2 YYEKEE (reference sequence). The CDR3 totals 12 residues. CDR3 sequence reads: CASSGQAGELFF.

The V gene is TRBV24-1, the J gene TRBJ2-7. The germline V gene encodes CDR1 KGHDR and CDR2 SFDVKD. The CDR3 is 14 residues long. Here the CDR3 reads CATSDSGPSYEQYF.

The chain links TRBV20-1 to TRBJ2-1; TCRdb outputs TRBD1, but without DNA this stays unchecked. Per the germline V gene, CDR1 is DFQATT and CDR2 is SNEGSKA (reference sequence). The CDR3 totals 19 residues. The CDR3 sequence: CSARDSELNTGGIYNEQFF.

The V gene is TRBV7-9, the J gene TRBJ1-2. CDR1 is SEHNR and CDR2 is FQNEAQ in the germline V gene (reference sequence). This CDR3 is built from 13 residues. The CDR3 is CASSPAGNYGYTF.